This T cell receptor beta chain was retrieved from a study of PD-L1 blockade in urothelial cancer. Study background: Men with urothelial cancer arising in the bladder made up about 85% of the roughly 30 patients. Median T cell yield per blood sample was more than 120,000 cells. Study-level results: Durable-benefit patients expanded tumor-associated blood clones more at 3 weeks.

The CDR3 runs 15 residues. Germline CDR1 SGHAT, CDR2 FQNNGV. The ends were cut back, 0 bases at V and 4 bases at J, with 9 bases in the middle. The time point: pretreatment peripheral blood. The patients had locally advanced or metastatic urothelial carcinoma. Clones were sequenced by immunoSEQ multiplex PCR, and TCRdb holds only the in-frame ones, with some missing. The sample lists about 52,000 clones; roughly 80% were seen once. Concerning this clone itself: The antigen remains undetermined.

The V call is TRBV11-2, the J call TRBJ1-4; D not resolved. The sequence was obtained from a man aged 50-59 years with urothelial cancer. This material consisted of PBMCs, taken around atezolizumab (anti-PD-L1) treatment. The CDR3 nucleotides are TGTGCCAGCAGCTTAGATAACGGGTATAATGAAAAACTGTTTTTT. Its protein product is CASSLDNGYNEKLFF.